This T cell receptor beta chain is drawn from a study of T cells in Graves' hyperthyroidism and ophthalmopathy. Disease duration under 2 months; hyperthyroidism patients were aged 18 to 65. Whole-study results and caveats: Also found in blood were most expanded thyroid clonotypes above 0.001.

The investigators amplified TCR beta CDR3 regions from RNA transcripts. Initially, a first-round RT-PCR of the TCR CDR3 employed the HTBI primer set. Using its own MiXCR run on the multiplex PCR reads, TCRdb lists one record per CDR3 protein. The table shows roughly 180,000 distinct CDR3 sequences, with 9.4% occurring only once. Germline V gene data show CDR1 as LNHDA and CDR2 as SQIVND (reference sequence). The CDR3 loop spans 17 amino acids. The J segment lost 5 bases and the V segment lost 5 bases, leaving 11 bases of the junction unmatched. This clonotype was detected only a few times. Its antigen is undetermined.

Sequencing used blood. This clonotype was obtained from a woman in her late teens or twenties with Graves' hyperthyroidism that later progressed to Graves' ophthalmopathy. The chain employs TRBV19 and TRBJ2-5; the match to TRBD2 covers 13 bases. CDR3 coding DNA: TGTGCCAGTAGTCCGCGGGTACTAGCGGGGGGGGGGGAGACCCAGTACTTC. Protein sequence: CASSPRVLAGGGETQYF.